This T cell receptor (beta chain) was sequenced during a study of T cells expressing NK-cell markers. Study details: Source material for TCR beta repertoires consisted of sorted CD3+CD56+NKG2C+, CD3+CD56+NKG2C- and CD3+CD56-NKG2C+ T cells.

TCRdb reanalyzed the 5' RACE reads, giving one entry per CDR3 protein sequence and no DNA. This specimen shows approximately 550,000 distinct CDR3 sequences; the ten leading clones hold roughly 3.4%. The CDR3 covers 15 residues. Germline V gene data show CDR1 as LGHNA and CDR2 as YNFKEQ. Sequenced input: blood T cells: a sorted CD56 or NKG2C T cell subset, CD4+ or CD8+ T cells, or bulk PBMC T cells (not recorded which). The J gene is TRBJ2-1, the V gene TRBV4-2. The clonotype originates from a man younger than 30 in good health. The chain's CDR3 is CASSQGGFMNNEQFF.